Shown below are 5 T cell receptor beta chains from a single sample sequenced in a study of Ad26.COV2.S vaccination and SARS-CoV-2 variants. This table comes from immunoSEQ multiplex PCR, and its TCRdb copy is limited to in-frame clones, with some not included. The sample shows thousands of clones, roughly 84% of them seen only once. This material consisted of peripheral blood, taken after recovery from COVID-19. All receptors come from a human donor who had recovered from COVID-19.

This chain joins TRBV7-2 and TRBJ2-7; unclear D gene. Trimming cost V 1 base and J 6 bases, with 10 bases left between them. The CDR3 totals 13 residues. From germline, CDR1 is SGHTA and CDR2 FQGNSA. The CDR3 DNA is TGTGCCAGCAGCTTAGGATACGGTGGCGAGCAGTACTTC. It encodes CASSLGYGGEQYF. Full variable domain (remainder filled in from reference TRBV7-2 and TRBJ2-7): GAGVSQSPSNKVTEKGKDVELRCDPISGHTALYWYRQSLGQGLEFLIYFQGNSAPDKSGLPSDRFSAERTGGSVSTLTIQRTQQEDSAVYLCASSLGYGGEQYFGPGTRLTVT.

This clone was detected once. The chain couples TRBV21-1 to TRBJ2-3; the table's D call, TRBD1, has no DNA check behind it. TRBV21-1 counts as a pseudogene. CDR3 size: 16 residues. This chain's CDR3 is CASSKEAPGDADTQYF. In nucleotides, the CDR3 is TGTGCCAGCAGCAAAGAGGCCCCAGGGGATGCGGATACGCAGTATTTT.

This rearrangement joins TRBV9 to TRBJ2-5, with D unclear. V shed 0 bases and J shed 0 bases, with 9 bases lying between them. Germline CDR1 is SGDLS and CDR2 is YYNGEE. The CDR3 has 15 amino acids. The CDR3: CASSVGQGNQETQYF. The CDR3 coding sequence is TGTGCCAGCAGCGTAGGTCAAGGGAACCAAGAGACCCAGTACTTC. The full variable domain, its missing parts supplied by reference TRBV9 and TRBJ2-5, is DSGVTQTPKHLITATGQRVTLRCSPRSGDLSVYWYQQSLDQGLQFLIQYYNGEERAKGNILERFSAQQFPDLHSELNLSSLELGDSALYFCASSVGQGNQETQYFGPGTRLLVL.

The J gene is TRBJ1-1, the V gene TRBV2; tentative D call: TRBD1 (5 bases). Trimming removed 0 bases from V and 5 bases from J, with 10 bases in between. Germline CDR1 is SNHLY and CDR2 is FYNNEI. The CDR3 extends over 14 amino acids. CDR3 sequence reads: CASSEAGGGTEAFF. Here the CDR3 DNA reads TGTGCCAGCAGTGAAGCGGGGGGGGGAACTGAAGCTTTCTTT.

The J gene is TRBJ1-1, the V gene TRBV9; 7 positions agree with TRBD1. Trimming at V came to 0 bases and at J to 10 bases, leaving 9 bases not matched to a gene. Looked up from germline, CDR1 is SGDLS and CDR2 is YYNGEE. This CDR3 contains 14 residues. The DNA for the CDR3 is TGTGCCAGCAGCGTAGATAGGGGGCTTTGGGGAGCTTTCTTT. Translated, it gives CASSVDRGLWGAFF. The whole variable domain, remainder taken from reference TRBV9 and TRBJ1-1, is DSGVTQTPKHLITATGQRVTLRCSPRSGDLSVYWYQQSLDQGLQFLIQYYNGEERAKGNILERFSAQQFPDLHSELNLSSLELGDSALYFCASSVDRGLWGAFFGQGTRLTVV.